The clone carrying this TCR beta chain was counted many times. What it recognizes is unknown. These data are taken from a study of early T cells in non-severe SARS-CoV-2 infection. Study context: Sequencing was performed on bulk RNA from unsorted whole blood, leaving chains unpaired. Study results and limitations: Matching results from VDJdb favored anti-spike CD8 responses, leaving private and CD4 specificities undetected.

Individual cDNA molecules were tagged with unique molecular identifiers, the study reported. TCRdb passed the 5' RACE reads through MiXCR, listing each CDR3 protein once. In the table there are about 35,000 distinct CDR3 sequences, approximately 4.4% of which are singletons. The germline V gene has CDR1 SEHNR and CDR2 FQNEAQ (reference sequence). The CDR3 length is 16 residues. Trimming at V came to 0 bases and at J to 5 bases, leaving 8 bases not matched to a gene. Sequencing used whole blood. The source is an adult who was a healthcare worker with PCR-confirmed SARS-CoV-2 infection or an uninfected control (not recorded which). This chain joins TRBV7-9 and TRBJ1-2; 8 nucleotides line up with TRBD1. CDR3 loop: CASSLAGQALKYGYTF. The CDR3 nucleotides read TGTGCCAGCAGCTTAGCGGGACAGGCCCTGAAATATGGCTACACCTTC. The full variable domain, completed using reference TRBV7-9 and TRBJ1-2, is DTGVSQNPRHKITKRGQNVTFRCDPISEHNRLYWYRQTLGQGPEFLTYFQNEAQLEKSRLLSDRFSAERPKGSFSTLEIQRTEQGDSAMYLCASSLAGQALKYGYTFGSGTRLTVV.